These 25 T cell receptor beta chains were all obtained from the same sample, sequenced in a study of breast tumors, draining lymph nodes, adjacent tissues (TCRdb year 2016). Lymph node samples came from the axillary draining lymph nodes of breast cancer patients. The protocol used for the library was multiplex PCR. The reads were generated on an Illumina HiSeq 2000. The public sequencing data were trimmed at Q25 with fastp and processed into clonotypes with MiXCR by TCRdb, which kept only in-frame beta chains. All rows with the same CDR3 protein become a single entry with the most common DNA and genes. A total of some 170,000 distinct CDR3 sequences appear in this sample, roughly a third of them only once. The ten largest clones take up about 4.1% of the sample. Source material: axillary lymph node tissue. Source of these receptors: a female donor with breast cancer. Some clones in this sample may be carry-over from other donors' samples.

Many counts were recorded for this clonotype. This CDR3 is CASSLGYGRTQETQYF. The CDR3 coding sequence is TGTGCCAGCAGCTTAGGTTATGGCAGGACGCAAGAGACCCAGTACTTC. The chain combines TRBV7-9 with TRBJ2-5; no reliable D call. Trimming cost V 1 base and J 2 bases, with 14 bases left between them. The length of the CDR3 is 16 residues. The germline gives CDR1 SEHNR, CDR2 FQNEAQ (reference sequence).

This clonotype was recorded at least ten times. The V and J genes are TRBV7-9 and TRBJ2-1; 13 nucleotides align to TRBD2. The germline CDR1 and CDR2 sequences are SEHNR and FQNEAQ (reference sequence). The CDR3 covers 15 residues. Unmatched junction bases numbered 8, after V lost 5 bases and J lost 10 bases. The CDR3 sequence: CASSPGLAGVWEQFF. The DNA of the CDR3 is TGTGCCAGCAGCCCCGGACTAGCGGGAGTTTGGGAGCAGTTCTTC.

Ten or more counts support this clonotype. The chain recombines TRBV2 with TRBJ1-5, with D perhaps matching TRBD1 (5 bases). Trimming pared 6 bases from V and 9 bases from J, leaving 15 bases between. This CDR3 comprises 13 residues. Germline CDR1 reads SNHLY; CDR2 reads FYNNEI. The CDR3 coding sequence is TGTGCCAGCAGAGGGATCAGGGATCTGCCCCAGCATTTT. It encodes CASRGIRDLPQHF.

The chain recombines TRBV12-3 or TRBV12-4 with TRBJ1-5; D is unclear. This CDR3 is 14 amino acids long. With 6 bases removed from V and 4 bases from J, the gap between germline ends came to 13 bases. The CDR3 sequence: CASSSGLVNQPQHF. The CDR3 bases are TGTGCCAGCAGCTCCGGACTCGTTAATCAGCCCCAGCATTTT.

The table lists this clonotype with a count of one. V is TRBV12-3 or TRBV12-4 and J is TRBJ2-5; 10 bases map to TRBD2. V shed 1 base and J 2 bases; nucleotides not matched to a gene: 4. The CDR3 loop spans 16 amino acids. Here the CDR3 reads CASSLDTSGDQETQYF. The CDR3 region has the DNA TGTGCCAGCAGTTTAGATACTAGCGGGGATCAAGAGACCCAGTACTTC.

About this clonotype itself: Sequence at one end of the junction differs from germline and may be a read error. This chain uses TRBV5-1 with TRBJ1-1; maybe TRBD1 (6 bases). This CDR3 region has 14 residues. The germline CDR1 and CDR2 sequences are SGHRS and YFSETQ. The CDR3, as DNA: TGCCCCAGCAGATCGGACAGAGCTAACACTGAAGCTTTCTTT. As protein: CPSRSDRANTEAFF.

This clonotype was seen ten or more times. CDR3: CAISESIASDTQYF. The CDR3 region has the DNA TGTGCCATCAGTGAGTCGATAGCATCGGATACGCAGTATTTT. V gene TRBV10-3 combines with J gene TRBJ2-3; D is uncertain. The CDR3 runs 14 residues. Trimming removed 0 bases at V and 6 bases at J, with 10 bases between. Germline-derived CDR1 and CDR2 are ENHRY and SYGVKD.

This chain uses TRBV10-3 with TRBJ2-3; TRBD2 aligns across 13 bases. CDR3 length equals 15 residues. The V gene's germline CDR1 is ENHRY and CDR2 SYGVKD. With V trimmed by 6 bases and J by 5 bases, 5 bases remained unmatched. CDR3 residues: CAIRPGLAGVDTQYF. The DNA for the CDR3 is TGTGCCATCAGACCAGGACTAGCGGGAGTAGATACGCAGTATTTT.

This clonotype was observed at least ten times. The chain recombines TRBV7-2 with TRBJ2-1, with D possibly being TRBD2 (6 bases). The germline V and J ends were trimmed by 5 bases and 6 bases, with 14 bases remaining between them. The CDR3 has 14 amino acids. Germline-derived CDR1 and CDR2 are SGHTA and FQGNSA. The chain's CDR3 is CASSPTAGFNEQFF. The CDR3, as DNA: TGTGCCAGCAGCCCAACAGCGGGCTTCAATGAGCAGTTCTTC.

This clonotype occurred once. The genes are TRBV12-3 or TRBV12-4 and TRBJ2-7; maybe TRBD1 (5 bases). CDR3 length: 13 residues. With 3 bases removed from V and 6 bases from J, the gap between germline ends came to 12 bases. The CDR3, as DNA: TGTGCCAGCAGTTTCCAGGGAATGGGCGAGCAGTACTTC. It translates to CASSFQGMGEQYF.

This clonotype came up many times. V and J are TRBV20-1 and TRBJ2-3; 9 bases are a match to TRBD1. The length of the CDR3 is 15 residues. The germline CDR1 and CDR2 sequences are DFQATT and SNEGSKA (reference sequence). V lost 3 bases, J lost 3 bases, and 7 bases stayed unmatched. CDR3 sequence: CSASGDRVGTDTQYF. The CDR3 DNA reads as TGCAGTGCTAGTGGGGACAGGGTAGGGACAGATACGCAGTATTTT.

This clonotype was observed many times. This chain connects TRBV19 to TRBJ1-5; TRBD1 aligns across 11 bases. This CDR3 has 16 residues. Losses at the gene ends were 3 bases for V and 7 bases for J; bases not matched to a gene: 8. The V gene's germline CDR1 is LNHDA and CDR2 SQIVND (reference sequence). CDR3 nucleotide sequence: TGTGCCAGTAGTATCGCATCGGGACAGGGGGTCCAGCCCCAGCATTTT. Amino acids: CASSIASGQGVQPQHF. Variable domain in full (rest from reference TRBV19 and TRBJ1-5): DGGITQSPKYLFRKEGQNVTLSCEQNLNHDAMYWYRQDPGQGLRLIYYSQIVNDFQKGDIAEGYSVSREKKESFPLTVTSAQKNPTAFYLCASSIASGQGVQPQHFGDGTRLSIL.

This clonotype was recorded at least ten times. J is TRBJ2-1 and V is TRBV11-2, with 7 bases that match TRBD1. Germline V gene data show CDR1 as SGHAT and CDR2 as FQNNGV. The V segment lost 5 bases and the J segment 4 bases; nucleotides outside the gene matches: 5. The CDR3 sequence is 14 residues long. CDR3 nucleotides: TGTGCCAGCAGCCATTTACAGGGGTACAATGAGCAGTTCTTC. The encoded protein is CASSHLQGYNEQFF.

This clonotype has a count of ten or more. The chain is built from TRBV6-5 and TRBJ1-6; 11 bases match TRBD1. The germline gives CDR1 MNHEY, CDR2 SVGAGI. This CDR3 is 14 amino acids long. V lost 6 bases to trimming and J lost 10 bases; unmatched junction nucleotides: 5. This CDR3 is CASRTRTGGSPLHF. As DNA, the CDR3 is TGTGCCAGCAGGACCCGGACAGGGGGCTCACCCCTCCACTTT.

This clonotype was found once. The chain has TRBV7-2 and TRBJ2-7; D remains ambiguous. This CDR3 is built from 16 residues. V was trimmed by 5 bases and J by 4 bases, leaving 21 bases between them. Germline lookup yields CDR1 SGHTA and CDR2 FQGNSA. As DNA, the CDR3 is TGTGCCAGCAGCCTCTACGGGCGGCGAGAGAGTTACGAGCAGTACTTC. This encodes CASSLYGRRESYEQYF.

This clonotype was counted ten times or more. With a much larger clone just one base away, this may be a read error. The genes are TRBV7-3 and TRBJ2-6; the D call may be TRBD1 or TRBD2 (6 bases each). With 0 bases removed from V and 2 bases from J, the gap between germline ends came to 26 bases. Germline CDR1 reads SGHTA; CDR2 reads FQGTGA. This CDR3 comprises 22 residues. The CDR3 spells CASSLTMSGGGYWRPGANVLTF. Here the CDR3 DNA reads TGTGCCAGCAGCTTAACGATGAGTGGAGGGGGATATTGGCGCCCTGGGGCCAACGTCCTGACTTTC.

This clonotype was seen ten or more times. The chain has TRBV28 and TRBJ1-5, with a weak D call TRBD1 (6 bases). Looked up from germline, CDR1 is MDHEN and CDR2 is SYDVKM. The V gene lost 8 bases and the J gene lost 5 bases, with 16 bases spanning the gap. The CDR3 runs to 14 residues. CDR3 amino acids: CASDGTGLYQPQHF. The CDR3 DNA sequence: TGTGCCAGCGATGGAACAGGGCTTTATCAGCCCCAGCATTTT.

A few counts support this clonotype. The chain has TRBV20-1 and TRBJ1-5; D remains unclear. V was cut by 4 bases and J by 5 bases, with 12 bases left in between. This CDR3 is built from 13 residues. Germline V gene lookup returns CDR1 DFQATT and CDR2 SNEGSKA (reference sequence). The CDR3 spells CSAIPFPDQPQHF. The CDR3 DNA is TGCAGTGCTATCCCATTCCCGGATCAGCCCCAGCATTTT.

This clonotype was detected many times. This chain links TRBV6-1 with TRBJ2-2; 8 bases fit TRBD1. The CDR3 is 14 amino acids. CDR1 and CDR2 (germline): MNHNS, SASEGT. J was trimmed by 4 bases and V by 5 bases; bases with no gene match: 3. CDR3: CASSYRGFTGELFF. The CDR3 DNA follows: TGTGCCAGCAGTTACAGGGGGTTCACCGGGGAGCTGTTTTTT.

This clonotype was counted ten times or more. V gene TRBV9 combines with J gene TRBJ2-5, with D uncertain. The V end was cut by 4 bases, the J end by 7 bases, with 14 bases between. The CDR3 length is 13 residues. Germline CDR1 SGDLS, CDR2 YYNGEE. Written as DNA, the CDR3 is TGTGCCAGCAGCCCCCAGCTAGGCGGGACCCAGTACTTC. Residues: CASSPQLGGTQYF.

This clonotype has only a few counts. The chain joins TRBV9 to TRBJ2-1; no definite D call. Trimming shortened V by 3 bases and J by 0 bases, and 4 bases separated the two germline ends. CDR1 and CDR2 (germline): SGDLS, YYNGEE. This CDR3 has 13 amino acids. This CDR3 reads CASSGGSYNEQFF. The CDR3 coding sequence is TGTGCCAGCAGCGGAGGCTCCTACAATGAGCAGTTCTTC. The full variable domain, in which reference TRBV9 and TRBJ2-1 provide the parts outside the CDR3, is DSGVTQTPKHLITATGQRVTLRCSPRSGDLSVYWYQQSLDQGLQFLIQYYNGEERAKGNILERFSAQQFPDLHSELNLSSLELGDSALYFCASSGGSYNEQFFGPGTRLTVL.

This clonotype was found a few times. A clone one base away is much larger, so this may be a read error. This chain connects TRBV7-3 to TRBJ2-5; D possibly corresponds to TRBD2 (7 bases). This CDR3 has 15 amino acids. Germline V CDR1 and CDR2: SGHTA, FQGTGA. This chain's CDR3 is CASSLAGAGGETQHF. CDR3 bases: TGTGCCAGCAGCTTAGCGGGGGCTGGCGGAGAGACCCAGCACTTC.

This clonotype was counted only a few times. The rearrangement uses TRBV2 and TRBJ2-6, with 12 bases lining up with TRBD2. Per the germline V gene, CDR1 is SNHLY and CDR2 is FYNNEI. The CDR3 totals 19 residues. V shed 9 bases, J shed 0 bases, and the junction held 12 bases outside the gene matches. Here the CDR3 reads CASLHHLAGGHSGANVLTF. CDR3 DNA: TGTGCCAGTTTACACCACCTAGCGGGAGGGCACTCTGGGGCCAACGTCCTGACTTTC.

This clonotype was seen ten or more times. The chain joins TRBV19 to TRBJ2-1; no clear D gene. The V end was cut by 4 bases, the J end by 1 base, with 11 bases between. Germline CDR1 is LNHDA and CDR2 is SQIVND (reference sequence). This CDR3 spans 15 amino acids. The CDR3 region has the DNA TGTGCCAGTAGTACCGGATTTGGGTCCTACAATGAGCAGTTCTTC. Translating it yields CASSTGFGSYNEQFF. Drawing the rest from reference TRBV19 and TRBJ2-1, the complete variable domain is DGGITQSPKYLFRKEGQNVTLSCEQNLNHDAMYWYRQDPGQGLRLIYYSQIVNDFQKGDIAEGYSVSREKKESFPLTVTSAQKNPTAFYLCASSTGFGSYNEQFFGPGTRLTVL.

In its sample, this clonotype was seen many times. This chain links TRBV5-6 with TRBJ1-5; tentative D call: TRBD1 (5 bases). The CDR3 covers 16 residues. The ends were cut back, 0 bases at V and 4 bases at J, with 14 bases in the middle. Germline V lookup: CDR1 SGHDT, CDR2 YYEEEE. The CDR3 region has the DNA TGTGCCAGCAGCTTGGGAGGAGGGGCAGTAAATCAGCCCCAGCATTTT. As protein: CASSLGGGAVNQPQHF.